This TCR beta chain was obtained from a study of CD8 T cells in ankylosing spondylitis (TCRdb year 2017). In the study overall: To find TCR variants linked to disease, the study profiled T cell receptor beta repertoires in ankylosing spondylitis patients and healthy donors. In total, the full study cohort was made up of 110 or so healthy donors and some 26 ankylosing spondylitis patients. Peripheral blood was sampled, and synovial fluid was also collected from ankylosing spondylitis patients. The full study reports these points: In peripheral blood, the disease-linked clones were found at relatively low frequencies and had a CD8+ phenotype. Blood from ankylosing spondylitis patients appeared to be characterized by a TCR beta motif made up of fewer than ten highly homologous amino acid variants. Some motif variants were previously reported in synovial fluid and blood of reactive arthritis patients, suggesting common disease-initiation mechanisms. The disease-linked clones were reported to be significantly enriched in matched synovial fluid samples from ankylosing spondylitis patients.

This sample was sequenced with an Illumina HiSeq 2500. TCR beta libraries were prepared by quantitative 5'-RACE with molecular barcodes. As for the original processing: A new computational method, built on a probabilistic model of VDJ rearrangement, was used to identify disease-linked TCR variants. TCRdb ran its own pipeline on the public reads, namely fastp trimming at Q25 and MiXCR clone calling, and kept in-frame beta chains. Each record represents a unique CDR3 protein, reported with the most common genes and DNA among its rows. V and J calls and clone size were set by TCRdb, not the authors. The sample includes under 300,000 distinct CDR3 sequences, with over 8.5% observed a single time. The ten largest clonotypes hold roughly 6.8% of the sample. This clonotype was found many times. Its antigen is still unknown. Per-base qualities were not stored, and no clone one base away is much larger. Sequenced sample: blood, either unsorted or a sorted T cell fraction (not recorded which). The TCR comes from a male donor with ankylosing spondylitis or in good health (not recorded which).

The CDR3 reads as follows: CASSSQTSAGEQYF. The DNA sequence is TGCGCCAGCAGCTCCCAGACTAGCGCGGGCGAGCAGTACTTC. The chain links TRBV5-1 with TRBJ2-7; TRBD2 aligns with 8 central bases. Trimming leaves V shorter by 3 bases and J shorter by 6 bases, with the junction holding 8 bases beyond the gene matches. The CDR3 numbers 14 residues from cysteine through phenylalanine. Only the CDR3 DNA is retained, 42 bases long and in frame from the first base. Per the germline V gene, SGHRS is the CDR1 and YFSETQ is the CDR2.